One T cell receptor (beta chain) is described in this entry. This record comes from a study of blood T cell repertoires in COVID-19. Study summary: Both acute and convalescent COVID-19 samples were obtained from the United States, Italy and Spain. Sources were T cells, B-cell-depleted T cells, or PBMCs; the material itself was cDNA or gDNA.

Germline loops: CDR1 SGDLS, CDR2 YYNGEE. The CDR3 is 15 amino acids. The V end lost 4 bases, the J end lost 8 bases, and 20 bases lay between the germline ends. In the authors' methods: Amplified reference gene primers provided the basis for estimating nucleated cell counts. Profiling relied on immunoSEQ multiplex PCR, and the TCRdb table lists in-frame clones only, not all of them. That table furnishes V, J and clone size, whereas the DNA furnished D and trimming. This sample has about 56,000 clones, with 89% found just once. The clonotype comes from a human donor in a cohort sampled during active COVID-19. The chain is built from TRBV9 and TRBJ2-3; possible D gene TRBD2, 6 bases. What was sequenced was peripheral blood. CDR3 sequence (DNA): TGTGCCAGCAGCCCACATAGCGGACCCTGGGGTACGCAGTATTTT. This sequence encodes CASSPHSGPWGTQYF.